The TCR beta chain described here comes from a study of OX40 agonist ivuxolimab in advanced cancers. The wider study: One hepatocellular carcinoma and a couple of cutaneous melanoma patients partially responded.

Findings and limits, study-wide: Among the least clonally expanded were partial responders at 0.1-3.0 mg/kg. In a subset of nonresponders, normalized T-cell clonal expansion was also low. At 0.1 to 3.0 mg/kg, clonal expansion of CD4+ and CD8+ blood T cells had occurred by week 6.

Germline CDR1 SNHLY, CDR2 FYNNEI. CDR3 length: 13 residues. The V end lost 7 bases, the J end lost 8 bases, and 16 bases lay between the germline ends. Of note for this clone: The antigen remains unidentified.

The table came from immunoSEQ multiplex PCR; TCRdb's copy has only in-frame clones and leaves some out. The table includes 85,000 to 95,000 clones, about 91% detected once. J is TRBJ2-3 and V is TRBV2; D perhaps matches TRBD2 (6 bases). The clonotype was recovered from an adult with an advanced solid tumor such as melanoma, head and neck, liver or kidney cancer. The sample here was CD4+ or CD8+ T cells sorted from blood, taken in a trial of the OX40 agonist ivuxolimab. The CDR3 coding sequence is TGTGCCAGCACCACCCCCCCGGGAGCTACGCAGTATTTT. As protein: CASTTPPGATQYF. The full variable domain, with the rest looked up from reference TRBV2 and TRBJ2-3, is EPEVTQTPSHQVTQMGQEVILRCVPISNHLYFYWYRQILGQKVEFLVSFYNNEISEKSEIFDDQFSVERPDGSNFTLKIRSTKLEDSAMYFCASTTPPGATQYFGPGTRLTVL.